These 29 T cell receptor beta chains originate from one sample sequenced in a study of OX40 agonist ivuxolimab in advanced cancers. Generated by immunoSEQ multiplex PCR, the TCRdb table keeps only in-frame clones and is missing some. The data contain 55,000 to 80,000 clones, 92% of them singletons. The sample consisted of CD4+ or CD8+ T cells sorted from blood, taken in a trial of the OX40 agonist ivuxolimab. These receptor sequences come from an adult with an advanced solid tumor such as melanoma, head and neck, liver or kidney cancer.

The chain uses TRBV7-9 and TRBJ1-1; D is possibly TRBD1 (5 bases). Germline CDR1 is SEHNR and CDR2 is FQNEAQ (reference sequence). Trimming stripped 5 bases from V and 2 bases from J, with 15 bases between. The CDR3 consists of 15 residues. The CDR3 protein is CASSPNPGTNTEAFF. The CDR3 DNA reads TGTGCCAGCAGCCCGAACCCAGGGACTAACACTGAAGCTTTCTTT.

This chain connects TRBV5-6 to TRBJ1-6, with D unresolved. Germline V gene data show CDR1 as SGHDT and CDR2 as YYEEEE. The CDR3 runs to 15 residues. Trimming stripped 0 bases from V and 7 bases from J, with 11 bases between. The CDR3 spells CASSLGGQLNSPLHF. DNA of the CDR3: TGTGCCAGCAGCTTGGGTGGTCAGCTGAATTCACCCCTCCACTTT. Filled out from reference TRBV5-6 and TRBJ1-6, the complete variable domain reads DAGVTQSPTHLIKTRGQQVTLRCSPKSGHDTVSWYQQALGQGPQFIFQYYEEEERQRGNFPDRFSGHQFPNYSSELNVNALLLGDSALYLCASSLGGQLNSPLHFGNGTRLTVT.

A word on this clone: Different DNA sequences within this sample yield the same CDR3. The chain is built from TRBV7-3 and TRBJ2-3, with D perhaps matching TRBD2 (7 bases). V lost 4 bases, J lost 3 bases, and 14 bases lay in between. This CDR3 region has 15 residues. Germline-derived CDR1 and CDR2 are SGHTA and FQGTGA. CDR3 amino acids: CASSYRGGETDTQYF. CDR3 in DNA: TGTGCCAGCAGCTATAGGGGGGGAGAAACAGATACGCAGTATTTT. The complete variable domain, with remaining parts taken from reference TRBV7-3 and TRBJ2-3, reads GAGVSQTPSNKVTEKGKYVELRCDPISGHTALYWYRQSLGQGPEFLIYFQGTGAADDSGLPNDRFFAVRPEGSVSTLKIQRTERGDSAVYLCASSYRGGETDTQYFGPGTRLTVL.

DNA for the CDR3: TGTGCCAGCAGCGTCGACTCCCGGGACAGGGGTTCTGGCTACACCTTC. This gives the protein CASSVDSRDRGSGYTF. The chain has TRBV9 and TRBJ1-2, with 10 bases fitting TRBD1. The CDR3 runs 16 residues. The germline gives CDR1 SGDLS, CDR2 YYNGEE. V trimming: 2 bases; J trimming: 7 bases; junction bases outside the gene matches: 11.

This clone has a single count. V is TRBV2 and J is TRBJ2-1; 9 bases map to TRBD2. Trimming at V came to 2 bases and at J to 13 bases, leaving 12 bases not matched to a gene. The CDR3 loop spans 15 amino acids. CDR1 and CDR2 (germline): SNHLY, FYNNEI. The CDR3 loop reads CASSESGRIAGVQFF. Here the CDR3 DNA reads TGTGCCAGCAGTGAAAGTGGAAGGATAGCGGGAGTTCAGTTCTTC.

There are a few counts of this clone. The genes are TRBV2 and TRBJ1-5; D call uncertain. Trimming left V 1 base short and J 4 bases short, with 5 bases between. Germline CDR1 and CDR2: SNHLY and FYNNEI. This CDR3 has 13 amino acids. The CDR3 is CASSEGGNQPQHF. The CDR3 DNA reads TGTGCCAGCAGTGAAGGCGGGAATCAGCCCCAGCATTTT.

The chain combines TRBV15 with TRBJ2-2; unclear D gene. The germline gives CDR1 LNHNV, CDR2 YYDKDF (reference sequence). The germline V and J ends were trimmed by 1 base and 1 base, with 4 bases remaining between them. This CDR3 region has 14 residues. The CDR3 region is CATSRGLNTGELFF. DNA for the CDR3: TGTGCCACCAGCAGAGGGCTGAACACCGGGGAGCTGTTTTTT.

This chain joins TRBV29-1 and TRBJ2-3; the D call may be TRBD1 or TRBD2 (5 bases each). Germline V gives CDR1 SQVTM, CDR2 ANQGSEA. The CDR3 runs to 12 residues. Trimming pared 4 bases from V and 3 bases from J, leaving 8 bases between. The CDR3, as DNA: TGCAGCGTTGGAGGGGATACAGATACGCAGTATTTT. This translates into CSVGGDTDTQYF.

This clone has just a few counts. The chain has TRBV9 and TRBJ2-7; perhaps TRBD2 as D (5 bases). The CDR3 covers 15 residues. V lost 4 bases, J lost 0 bases, and 14 bases lay in between. CDR1 and CDR2 from the germline V gene are SGDLS and YYNGEE. Here the CDR3 DNA reads TGTGCCAGCAGCATTCAGGCGGGCGGCTCCTACGAGCAGTACTTC. It specifies CASSIQAGGSYEQYF.

J is TRBJ2-2 and V is TRBV2, with D possibly being TRBD2 (6 bases). The V end lost 2 bases, the J end lost 3 bases, and 10 bases lay between the germline ends. The length of the CDR3 is 15 residues. Germline V gene lookup returns CDR1 SNHLY and CDR2 FYNNEI. The CDR3, as DNA: TGTGCCAGCAGTGAACGCGGGGCCGACACCGGGGAGCTGTTTTTT. Its translation: CASSERGADTGELFF.

The chain has TRBV30 and TRBJ1-6; perhaps TRBD1 as D (6 bases). CDR1 and CDR2 from the germline V gene are GTSNPN and SVGIG (reference sequence). Trimming left V 2 bases short and J 0 bases short, with 14 bases between. This CDR3 region has 17 residues. CDR3 sequence (DNA): TGTGCCTGGAGTCATCAGGGGTTAGGCTCCTATAATTCACCCCTCCACTTT. It yields the protein CAWSHQGLGSYNSPLHF.

This chain uses TRBV6-6 with TRBJ1-2; TRBD1 agrees at 10 bases. Germline lookup yields CDR1 MNHNY and CDR2 SVGAGI (reference sequence). This CDR3 has 14 amino acids. V lost 10 bases and J lost 3; bases outside the gene matches: 8. CDR3 protein: CATSGQGDDYGYTF. The CDR3 bases are TGTGCCACCTCAGGACAGGGGGATGACTATGGCTACACCTTC.

The chain employs TRBV5-8 and TRBJ1-4; D not resolved. This CDR3 has 11 amino acids. Germline values: CDR1 SGHTS, CDR2 YDEGEE. Trimming removed 4 bases at V and 7 bases at J, with 5 bases between. The CDR3 reads CASSRFEKLFF. As DNA, the CDR3 is TGTGCCAGCAGCCGTTTTGAAAAACTGTTTTTT.

This sequence joins TRBV2 and TRBJ2-1; D perhaps matches TRBD1 (6 bases). Germline CDR1 SNHLY, CDR2 FYNNEI. The V and J ends lost 1 base and 5 bases respectively, with 15 bases between them. The CDR3 is 16 residues long. The CDR3 is CASSEVGAASHNEQFF. The CDR3 nucleotides read TGTGCCAGCAGTGAAGTGGGGGCGGCGAGTCACAATGAGCAGTTCTTC. Full variable domain (remainder filled in from reference TRBV2 and TRBJ2-1): EPEVTQTPSHQVTQMGQEVILRCVPISNHLYFYWYRQILGQKVEFLVSFYNNEISEKSEIFDDQFSVERPDGSNFTLKIRSTKLEDSAMYFCASSEVGAASHNEQFFGPGTRLTVL.

This chain connects TRBV4-1 to TRBJ2-4; D call uncertain. V was shortened by 4 bases and J by 3 bases, with 10 bases between the two germline ends. Germline V gene sequence: CDR1 MGHRA, CDR2 YSYEKL. The CDR3 has 14 amino acids. The CDR3 DNA follows: TGCGCCAGCAGCCCTCCGGATGTCAAAAACATTCAGTACTTC. Its protein product is CASSPPDVKNIQYF.

The sample holds one count of this clone. Other nucleotide sequences in the sample specify the same CDR3. This chain uses TRBV13 with TRBJ2-1; TRBD2 matches at 8 bases. This CDR3 spans 17 amino acids. V lost 0 bases and J lost 9; bases outside the gene matches: 13. Looked up from germline, CDR1 is PRHDT and CDR2 is FYEKMQ (reference sequence). CDR3 residues: CASSLGVGTSFYGEQFF. The CDR3 DNA is TGTGCCAGCAGCTTAGGCGTAGGGACTAGTTTTTATGGTGAGCAGTTCTTC.

CDR3 sequence reads: CASSVGSTGRSGEAFF. CDR3 bases: TGTGCCAGCAGCGTAGGTTCGACAGGGCGGAGTGGTGAAGCTTTCTTT. V usage is TRBV5-4 and J usage is TRBJ1-1; TRBD1 matches at 7 bases. This CDR3 has 16 amino acids. Germline assignment: CDR1 SGHNT and CDR2 YYREEE (reference sequence). The trim removed 4 bases at V and 7 bases at J, leaving 16 bases unmatched.

The chain links TRBV27 to TRBJ1-5; a weak D match, TRBD1 (6 bases). The germline V gene has CDR1 MNHEY and CDR2 SMNVEV (reference sequence). This CDR3 has 14 residues. Trimming left V 5 bases short and J 1 base short, with 9 bases between. The CDR3 here is CASSARGSNQPQHF. DNA for the CDR3: TGTGCCAGCAGTGCGAGGGGGAGCAATCAGCCCCAGCATTTT.

This clone occurred a few times. Other nucleotide sequences from this sample produce the same CDR3. J is TRBJ1-5 and V is TRBV6-5; D remains unclear. Germline V gene sequence: CDR1 MNHEY, CDR2 SVGAGI. Trimming removed 0 bases at V and 0 bases at J, with 6 bases between. The CDR3 sequence is 15 residues long. The CDR3 DNA reads as TGTGCCAGCAGTTACTCAGGGAGTAGCAATCAGCCCCAGCATTTT. Its translation: CASSYSGSSNQPQHF.

This clone has just one count. This sequence joins TRBV7-6 and TRBJ2-2; perhaps TRBD1 as D (6 bases). The germline V and J ends were trimmed by 1 base and 2 bases, with 11 bases remaining between them. The CDR3 spans 16 residues. Germline assignment: CDR1 SGHVS and CDR2 FNYEAQ. This chain's CDR3 is CASSLEAQGNTGELFF. The CDR3 coding sequence is TGTGCCAGCAGCTTAGAAGCACAGGGCAACACCGGGGAGCTGTTTTTT. Filled out from reference TRBV7-6 and TRBJ2-2, the complete variable domain reads GAGVSQSPRYKVTKRGQDVALRCDPISGHVSLYWYRQALGQGPEFLTYFNYEAQQDKSGLPNDRFSAERPEGSISTLTIQRTEQRDSAMYRCASSLEAQGNTGELFFGEGSRLTVL.

The CDR3 nucleotides are TGTGCCAGCAGCTTGATCGCCAGGGAAGAGACCCAGTACTTC. It codes for CASSLIAREETQYF. V and J are TRBV5-6 and TRBJ2-5, with a tentative D call TRBD1 (5 bases). CDR3 length: 14 amino acids. The V gene's germline CDR1 is SGHDT and CDR2 YYEEEE. Trimming removed 1 base from V and 3 bases from J, with 10 bases in between. Full variable domain (missing parts from reference TRBV5-6 and TRBJ2-5): DAGVTQSPTHLIKTRGQQVTLRCSPKSGHDTVSWYQQALGQGPQFIFQYYEEEERQRGNFPDRFSGHQFPNYSSELNVNALLLGDSALYLCASSLIAREETQYFGPGTRLLVL.

J is TRBJ2-7 and V is TRBV2, with no clear D. V lost 4 bases to trimming and J lost 6 bases, with 10 bases between them. The germline V gene has CDR1 SNHLY and CDR2 FYNNEI. CDR3 size: 12 residues. As DNA, the CDR3 is TGTGCCAGCAGTGTTTCATGGTCCGAGCAGTACTTC. It specifies CASSVSWSEQYF.

The chain is built from TRBV6-1 and TRBJ2-1; D gene uncertain. The CDR3 loop spans 11 amino acids. Trimming shortened V by 7 bases and J by 8 bases, and 9 bases separated the two germline ends. Germline values: CDR1 MNHNS, CDR2 SASEGT. This CDR3 reads CASTGAYEQFF. The DNA for the CDR3 is TGTGCCAGCACTGGAGCGTATGAGCAGTTCTTC.

This clone was seen more than once but under ten times. This sequence joins TRBV27 and TRBJ2-2, with D maybe TRBD2 (6 bases). CDR1 MNHEY and CDR2 SMNVEV come from the germline V gene (reference sequence). Trimming stripped 6 bases from V and 4 bases from J, with 12 bases between. The CDR3 is made up of 14 amino acids. The CDR3 is CASSFAGLTGELFF. The CDR3 bases are TGTGCCAGCAGCTTCGCGGGACTCACCGGGGAGCTGTTTTTT.

This sequence joins TRBV5-1 and TRBJ2-3; D ambiguous. Germline CDR1 and CDR2: SGHRS and YFSETQ. CDR3 length equals 14 residues. Deletions cut 5 bases from V and 0 bases from J, with 10 bases between. The CDR3 coding sequence is TGCGCCAGCAGTCTTCAGTCCAGCACAGATACGCAGTATTTT. As protein: CASSLQSSTDTQYF.

This clone came up once. The chain combines TRBV2 with TRBJ2-3; no clear D gene. The CDR3 loop spans 10 amino acids. V lost 8 bases and J 6 bases, leaving 6 bases between the germline ends. CDR1 is SNHLY, CDR2 FYNNEI, per germline. The CDR3 sequence is CASQSDTQYF. DNA of the CDR3: TGTGCCAGCCAGTCTGATACGCAGTATTTT.

The chain is built from TRBV6-1 and TRBJ2-4; D might be TRBD2 (5 bases). The CDR3 consists of 15 residues. V was cut by 3 bases and J by 0 bases, with 9 bases left in between. Looked up from germline, CDR1 is MNHNS and CDR2 is SASEGT. DNA for the CDR3: TGTGCCAGCAGTGAGATCGGACTAGCCAAAAACATTCAGTACTTC. The encoded protein is CASSEIGLAKNIQYF.

The CDR3 DNA is TGTGCTAGTGGCGCAGGGGAGGATACGCAGTATTTT. Residues: CASGAGEDTQYF. The rearrangement uses TRBV12-5 and TRBJ2-3, with D possibly being TRBD1 (6 bases). Germline CDR1 and CDR2: LGHNT and FRNRAP. This CDR3 spans 12 amino acids. V was shortened by 6 bases and J by 6 bases, with 10 bases between the two germline ends.

The CDR3 sequence: CASSRTGGNEQFF. The DNA for the CDR3 is TGTGCCAGCTCAAGAACAGGGGGCAATGAGCAGTTCTTC. The chain has TRBV18 and TRBJ2-1, with 8 bases fitting TRBD1. Germline-derived CDR1 and CDR2 are KGHSH and LQKENI. V dropped 5 bases and J dropped 6; count of bases not matched to a gene: 3. The CDR3 covers 13 residues.